This T cell receptor beta chain was identified in a study of T cells in Graves' hyperthyroidism and ophthalmopathy. It was RNA transcripts that yielded the amplified TCR beta CDR3 regions. First-round RT-PCR targeting the TCR CDR3 was performed with the HTBI primer set. TCRdb re-derived calls from the multiplex PCR reads in MiXCR, one entry per CDR3 protein. The sample consists of around 300,000 distinct CDR3 sequences, roughly 14% of them appearing once. The germline gives CDR1 SNHLY, CDR2 FYNNEI. The trim removed 2 bases at V and 2 bases at J, leaving 7 bases unmatched. The CDR3 is 16 residues long. This clonotype has a count of ten or more.

The sequence was obtained from a woman aged 25-40 years with Graves' hyperthyroidism that later progressed to Graves' ophthalmopathy. J is TRBJ2-7 and V is TRBV2; 9 nucleotides agree with TRBD2. Sequenced sample: blood. CDR3 sequence: CASSEFYAGGTYEQYF. DNA of the CDR3: TGTGCCAGCAGTGAATTCTATGCGGGAGGGACCTACGAGCAGTACTTC.